These T cell receptor beta chains were read from a single sample in a study of regulatory T cells in long-lasting Graves disease. Via MiXCR, TCRdb re-called the multiplex PCR reads, giving one row per CDR3 protein. The table has about 300,000 distinct CDR3 sequences, around 21% seen once. This sample comprised peripheral blood mononuclear cells (PBMCs), obtained when the disease was refractory, from a patient treated with antithyroid drugs. The receptors were sampled from a female donor with Graves disease. The CDR3 runs from the conserved cysteine through the conserved F or W. D genes are given only for firm matches. Expanded clones get a size class; other rows say once, few or many, or leave the size out.

-,TRBJ2-1,TRBV10-2,few,CASNFLGADEQFF,TGCGCCAGCAATTTCCTAGGGGCCGATGAGCAGTTCTTC
-,TRBJ1-2,TRBV14,few,CASSQPGLTRGYGYTF,TGTGCCAGCAGCCAGCCCGGGTTAACTCGGGGCTATGGCTACACCTTC
-,TRBJ2-5,TRBV4-2,few,CASSPGTAGTQYF,TGTGCCAGCAGCCCCGGGACCGCAGGGACCCAGTACTTC
-,TRBJ1-2,TRBV10-3,-,CAISEVTGRGWGYTF,TGTGCCATCAGTGAGGTCACCGGTCGGGGCTGGGGCTACACCTTC
-,TRBJ2-1,TRBV7-9,once,CASSWPPQGNEQFF,TGTGCCAGCAGCTGGCCACCACAGGGAAATGAGCAGTTCTTC
TRBD1,TRBJ1-4,TRBV12-3/TRBV12-4,many,CASSWTGENEKLFF,TGTGCCAGCAGTTGGACAGGGGAAAATGAAAAACTGTTTTTT
-,TRBJ1-1,TRBV7-2,many,CASSLGLDTEAFF,TGCGCCAGCAGTTTGGGGTTGGACACTGAAGCTTTCTTT
-,TRBJ1-6,TRBV28,-,CASSLWSDNIYNSPLHF,TGTGCCAGCAGTTTATGGTCGGATAATATCTATAATTCACCCCTCCACTTT
TRBD2,TRBJ2-7,TRBV20-1,-,CSARDLAGGHEQYF,TGCAGTGCTAGAGATCTAGCGGGAGGCCACGAGCAGTACTTC
-,TRBJ1-1,TRBV20-1,many,CSARAGENTEAFF,TGCAGTGCTAGGGCAGGGGAGAACACTGAAGCTTTCTTT
TRBD1,TRBJ2-3,TRBV7-2,-,CASSLTGGGADTQYF,TGTGCCAGCAGCTTGACAGGGGGCGGAGCAGATACGCAGTATTTT
-,TRBJ1-1,TRBV28,many,CASRRGTEAFF,TGTGCCAGTCGGCGGGGTACTGAAGCTTTCTTT
-,TRBJ2-5,TRBV15,-,CATSRVGRSQETQYF,TGTGCCACCAGCAGAGTGGGCAGAAGTCAAGAGACCCAGTACTTC
TRBD2,TRBJ2-3,TRBV11-2,-,CASSLGLAGDTDAQYF,TGTGCCAGCAGCTTGGGACTAGCGGGAGACACAGATGCGCAGTATTTT
TRBD1,TRBJ2-2,TRBV20-1,-,CSALVAGGYKNTGELFF,TGCAGTGCCCTGGTGGCAGGGGGCTACAAAAACACCGGGGAGCTGTTTTTT
-,TRBJ2-2,TRBV7-9,once,CASSFLLAGYTGELFF,TGTGCCAGCAGCTTCCTGCTGGCGGGATACACCGGGGAGCTGTTTTTT
TRBD2,TRBJ2-3,TRBV7-2,-,CASSLDGTSGFTDTQYF,TGTGCCAGCAGCTTAGATGGGACTAGCGGATTCACAGATACGCAGTATTTT
TRBD2,TRBJ2-5,TRBV4-1,few,CASSQALDRLAGGRETQYF,TGCGCCAGCAGCCAAGCCCTCGATCGACTAGCGGGAGGGCGAGAGACCCAGTACTTC
-,TRBJ2-7,TRBV6-2/TRBV6-3,-,CASRGWGGEYEQYF,TGTGCCAGCAGGGGGTGGGGTGGCGAGTACGAGCAGTACTTC
-,TRBJ1-4,TRBV12-3/TRBV12-4,few,CASSLLGTVNEKLFF,TGTGCCAGCAGTTTATTAGGGACGGTTAATGAAAAACTGTTTTTT
-,TRBJ2-7,TRBV28,-,CASSFGMADEQYF,TGTGCCAGCAGTTTTGGTATGGCCGACGAGCAGTACTTC
TRBD2,TRBJ2-2,TRBV2,many,CASRLAGGAGELFF,TGTGCCAGCAGACTAGCGGGAGGTGCCGGGGAGCTGTTTTTT
-,TRBJ2-1,TRBV7-2,-,CASSLSRGLVDEQFF,TGTGCCAGCAGCTTATCCCGGGGACTCGTGGATGAGCAGTTCTTC
-,TRBJ2-5,TRBV27,-,CASSFEWGETQYF,TGTGCCAGCAGTTTTGAGTGGGGAGAGACCCAGTACTTC
TRBD1,TRBJ2-1,TRBV2,-,CASSEQGAPREESF,TGTGCCAGCAGTGAACAGGGGGCCCCACGTGAGGAGTCCTTC
TRBD1,TRBJ1-4,TRBV6-5,many,CASSLGQGEKLFF,TGTGCCAGCAGTTTGGGACAGGGTGAAAAACTGTTTTTT
-,TRBJ1-1,TRBV30,-,CAWSVEGGTEAFF,TGTGCCTGGAGTGTTGAGGGGGGGACTGAAGCTTTCTTT
TRBD2,TRBJ2-7,TRBV30,few,CAWSGLAGVNYEQYF,TGTGCCTGGAGTGGTCTAGCGGGAGTAAACTACGAGCAGTACTTC
TRBD1,TRBJ1-5,TRBV28,few,CASSGDRTNQPQHF,TGTGCCAGCAGTGGGGACAGAACTAATCAGCCCCAGCATTTT
-,TRBJ1-5,TRBV7-2,-,CASSLEAVVDQPQHF,TGTGCCAGCAGCTTAGAGGCAGTGGTGGACCAGCCCCAGCATTTT
-,TRBJ2-2,TRBV10-1,-,CASSESERGTGELFF,TGCGCCAGCAGTGAGTCGGAACGGGGCACCGGGGAGCTGTTTTTT
-,TRBJ2-2,TRBV27,few,CASSSRLANTGELFF,TGTGCCAGCAGTTCTCGACTAGCGAACACCGGGGAGCTGTTTTTT
-,TRBJ1-6,TRBV27,-,CASSLSQPGLESPLHF,TGTGCCAGCAGTTTAAGCCAACCGGGGTTGGAGTCACCCCTCCACTTT
-,TRBJ2-5,TRBV5-1,-,CASSHPAELQETQYF,TGCGCCAGCAGCCATCCGGCGGAACTCCAAGAGACCCAGTACTTC
-,TRBJ2-7,TRBV5-1,many,CASSGGCQYEQYF,TGCGCCAGCAGCGGGGGATGCCAGTACGAGCAGTACTTC
TRBD1,TRBJ1-1,TRBV3-1,many,CASSREHRGANTEAFF,TGTGCCAGCAGCCGAGAACACAGGGGAGCGAACACTGAAGCTTTCTTT
-,TRBJ1-4,TRBV19,few,CASSTRTVGEKLFF,TGTGCCAGTAGTACCCGGACGGTGGGCGAAAAACTGTTTTTT
-,TRBJ1-2,TRBV29-1,-,CSVEDGEGCCFAF,TGCAGCGTTGAGGACGGAGAGGGTTGCTGCTTCGCCTTC
TRBD2,TRBJ2-7,TRBV6-2/TRBV6-3,many,CASSSDPLAGWNEQYF,TGTGCCAGCAGTTCCGACCCCTTAGCGGGATGGAACGAGCAGTACTTC
-,TRBJ1-4,TRBV12-3/TRBV12-4,few,CASRPEINEKLFF,TGTGCCAGCAGACCAGAAATAAATGAAAAACTGTTTTTT
TRBD2,TRBJ2-5,TRBV2,many,CASKGTSGQETQYF,TGTGCCAGCAAGGGGACTAGCGGCCAAGAGACCCAGTACTTC
TRBD2,TRBJ2-7,TRBV9,few,CASSVGGSPYEQYF,TGTGCCAGCAGCGTAGGCGGGAGTCCCTACGAGCAGTACTTC
TRBD1,TRBJ1-5,TRBV19,-,CASSTDRVGQPQHF,TGTGCCAGTAGTACAGACAGGGTGGGACAGCCCCAGCATTTT
-,TRBJ2-1,TRBV2,once,CASGGVGGTYNEQFF,TGTGCCAGCGGGGGGGTAGGGGGTACCTACAATGAGCAGTTCTTC
TRBD2,TRBJ2-7,TRBV20-1,few,CSARDEASGYEQYF,TGCAGTGCTAGAGATGAGGCTAGCGGCTACGAGCAGTACTTC
TRBD1,TRBJ1-4,TRBV2,many,CASRATIQGAREKLFF,TGTGCCAGCAGGGCTACCATACAGGGGGCACGGGAAAAACTGTTTTTT
-,TRBJ2-7,TRBV28,-,CASSLSDNYEQYF,TGTGCCAGCAGTTTGTCGGACAACTACGAGCAGTACTTC
TRBD1,TRBJ2-5,TRBV24-1,-,CATRATGEETQYF,TGTGCCACCAGAGCAACAGGGGAGGAGACCCAGTACTTC